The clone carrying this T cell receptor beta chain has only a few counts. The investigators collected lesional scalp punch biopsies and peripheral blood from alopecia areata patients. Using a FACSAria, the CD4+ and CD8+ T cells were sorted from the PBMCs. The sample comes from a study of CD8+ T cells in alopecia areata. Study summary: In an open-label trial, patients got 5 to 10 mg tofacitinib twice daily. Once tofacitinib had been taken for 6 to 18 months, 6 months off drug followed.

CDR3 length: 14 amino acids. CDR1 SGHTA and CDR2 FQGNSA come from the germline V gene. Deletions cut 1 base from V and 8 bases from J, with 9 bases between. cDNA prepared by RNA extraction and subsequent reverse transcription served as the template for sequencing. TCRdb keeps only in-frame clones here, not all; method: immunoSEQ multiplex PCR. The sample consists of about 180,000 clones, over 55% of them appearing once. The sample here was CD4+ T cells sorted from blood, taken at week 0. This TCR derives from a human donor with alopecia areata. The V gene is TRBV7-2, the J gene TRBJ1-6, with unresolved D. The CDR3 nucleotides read TGTGCCAGCAGCTTAGAAGGAATATATTCACCCCTCCACTTT. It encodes CASSLEGIYSPLHF.